The sequence of this TCR beta chain was determined in a study of cytomegalovirus exposure and HLA in healthy donors. Amplification used 60 Vbeta primers and 13 Jbeta primers. Data came from immunoSEQ multiplex PCR; TCRdb stores just in-frame clones and leaves some out. The data contain 120,000 or so clones, about 62% of them singletons. The CDR3 extends over 16 amino acids. From germline, CDR1 is LNHDA and CDR2 SQIVND (reference sequence). Trimming removed 6 bases from V and 3 bases from J, with 21 bases in between. This chain joins TRBV19 and TRBJ2-7; a possible D gene is TRBD1 (5 bases). Sequencing was carried out using PBMCs. This receptor was obtained from a woman between 40 and 55 years old in good health and CMV-seropositive. Here the CDR3 reads CASSQGLPGAYYEQYF. The CDR3 nucleotides are TGTGCCAGTAGCCAGGGCCTCCCGGGTGCGTACTACGAGCAGTACTTC.